These 30 T cell receptor beta chains share one sample of origin, sequenced in a study of molecular identifiers for immune sequencing clone quantification. MiXCR, run by TCRdb on the PCR reads, gives a single entry per CDR3 protein. The data hold around 460,000 distinct CDR3 sequences, with around 23% observed a single time. Sequenced material: naive CD8+ T cells from blood, with Jurkat cell RNA spiked in. Documented subset: FACS-sorted CD8+CD4-CCR7+CD45RA+ naive T cells. These receptors came from a human donor in good health. Some libraries in this study had Jurkat cell RNA spiked in.

This clonotype showed up just a few times. The chain carries TRBV2 and TRBJ1-5, with D perhaps TRBD1 (5 bases). Germline CDR1 SNHLY, CDR2 FYNNEI. The V and J ends lost 4 bases and 6 bases respectively, with 13 bases between them. CDR3 length: 14 amino acids. The CDR3, as DNA: TGTGCCAGCAGTGTGTCGCAGGGAGGTCAGCCCCAGCATTTT. This sequence encodes CASSVSQGGQPQHF.

The V call is TRBV7-9, the J call TRBJ2-3; the D is unclear. Trimming stripped 5 bases from V and 4 bases from J, with 25 bases between. Germline V gene data show CDR1 as SEHNR and CDR2 as FQNEAQ (reference sequence). The CDR3 runs 18 residues. The DNA of the CDR3 is TGTGCCAGCAGCCCCGTTGTCTTCTCGGCTAGTCTTCCAGATACGCAGTATTTT. Its translation: CASSPVVFSASLPDTQYF.

This clonotype appeared once. The chain couples TRBV24-1 to TRBJ2-1; no firm D call. V shed 0 bases and J shed 5 bases, with 10 bases lying between them. CDR3 length: 15 residues. The V gene's germline CDR1 is KGHDR and CDR2 SFDVKD. The CDR3 coding sequence is TGTGCCACCAGTGATTTGCAGATGGGCGACAATGAGCAGTTCTTC. Protein sequence: CATSDLQMGDNEQFF.

On this clonotype: The junction differs from germline at one of its ends, possibly a read error. J is TRBJ2-1 and V is TRBV28, with no clear D. This CDR3 has 11 amino acids. Looked up from germline, CDR1 is MDHEN and CDR2 is SYDVKM. Here the CDR3 reads CAGSQLGEQFF. The CDR3 DNA follows: TGTGCCGGCAGCCAGCTAGGTGAGCAGTTCTTC.

Comments on this clonotype: This sequence may be a read error, since a much larger clone differs from it by one base. V gene TRBV7-8 combines with J gene TRBJ2-3, with D tentatively TRBD1 (6 bases). The V and J ends lost 5 bases and 2 bases respectively, with 17 bases between them. Germline CDR1 reads SGHVS; CDR2 reads FQNEAQ. CDR3 length equals 16 residues. CDR3 sequence: CASSPLQDSSTDTQYF. The CDR3 DNA is TGTGCCAGCAGCCCACTCCAGGACAGCTCCACAGATACGCAGTATTTT.

The chain recombines TRBV4-1 with TRBJ2-4, with D tentatively TRBD1 or TRBD2 (6 bases each). This CDR3 region has 15 residues. Trimming pared 0 bases from V and 1 base from J, leaving 7 bases between. Germline V gene lookup returns CDR1 MGHRA and CDR2 YSYEKL. Written as DNA, the CDR3 is TGCGCCAGCAGCCAAGAAGGGGGGGCCAAAAACATTCAGTACTTC. Translating it yields CASSQEGGAKNIQYF.

CDR3 region: CASSQDPRSNSYNEQFF. The CDR3 DNA sequence: TGCGCCAGCAGCCAAGATCCGCGGTCGAACTCCTACAATGAGCAGTTCTTC. This chain links TRBV4-3 with TRBJ2-1; D is unresolved. Germline CDR1 LGHNA, CDR2 YSLEER. V lost 0 bases and J 0 bases, leaving 12 bases between the germline ends. CDR3 size: 17 residues.

This clonotype has a handful of counts. This chain connects TRBV19 to TRBJ2-2, with D uncertain. The CDR3 covers 15 residues. Germline lookup yields CDR1 LNHDA and CDR2 SQIVND (reference sequence). Trimming shortened V by 5 bases and J by 0 bases, and 10 bases separated the two germline ends. The CDR3 is CASSHSLPNTGELFF. The CDR3 DNA follows: TGTGCCAGTAGTCACAGCCTACCGAACACCGGGGAGCTGTTTTTT. The complete variable domain, with remaining parts taken from reference TRBV19 and TRBJ2-2, reads DGGITQSPKYLFRKEGQNVTLSCEQNLNHDAMYWYRQDPGQGLRLIYYSQIVNDFQKGDIAEGYSVSREKKESFPLTVTSAQKNPTAFYLCASSHSLPNTGELFFGEGSRLTVL.

The sample holds many counts of this clonotype. The J gene is TRBJ2-2, the V gene TRBV7-9; D is ambiguous. CDR3 size: 16 residues. The germline V gene encodes CDR1 SEHNR and CDR2 FQNEAQ (reference sequence). Trimming took 1 base from V and 1 from J, leaving 10 bases between them. The CDR3 reads CASSLEEYWNTGELFF. As DNA, the CDR3 is TGTGCCAGCAGCTTAGAAGAATACTGGAACACCGGGGAGCTGTTTTTT.

The sample holds many counts of this clonotype. The gene calls are TRBV20-1 and TRBJ2-3; a possible D gene is TRBD1 (6 bases). V was cut by 7 bases and J by 4 bases, with 6 bases left in between. Germline V gene sequence: CDR1 DFQATT, CDR2 SNEGSKA (reference sequence). The CDR3 is 10 residues long. CDR3 amino acids: CSEGADTQYF. For the CDR3, the DNA is TGCAGTGAGGGGGCAGATACGCAGTATTTT.

This clonotype was counted at least ten times. This chain joins TRBV5-1 and TRBJ2-5; possibly TRBD2 for D (5 bases). V shed 2 bases and J shed 3 bases, with 11 bases lying between them. The CDR3 spans 14 residues. Germline V CDR1 and CDR2: SGHRS, YFSETQ. As DNA, the CDR3 is TGCGCCAGCAGCTTCGAACTAGGAGAAGAGACCCAGTACTTC. Residues: CASSFELGEETQYF.

This clonotype has more than one count but fewer than ten. This chain connects TRBV7-9 to TRBJ1-1; unclear D gene. V lost 7 bases and J lost 0, with 15 bases in between. The germline CDR1 and CDR2 sequences are SEHNR and FQNEAQ (reference sequence). CDR3 length: 15 amino acids. Here the CDR3 DNA reads TGTGCCAGCAACCTGTGGGTGGGGATGAACACTGAAGCTTTCTTT. Its protein is CASNLWVGMNTEAFF.

A remark on this clonotype: The germline gene is not matched at one end of the junction; a read error may be the cause. The rearrangement links TRBV2 to TRBJ2-7; D is unclear. This CDR3 is 12 amino acids long. CDR1 SNHLY and CDR2 FYNNEI come from the germline V gene. In DNA form, the CDR3 reads TGTGTCAGCAGTCGTTCCGGGTACGAGCAGTACTTC. Its protein product is CVSSRSGYEQYF. The full variable domain, completed using reference TRBV2 and TRBJ2-7, is EPEVTQTPSHQVTQMGQEVILRCVPISNHLYFYWYRQILGQKVEFLVSFYNNEISEKSEIFDDQFSVERPDGSNFTLKIRSTKLEDSAMYFCVSSRSGYEQYFGPGTRLTVT.

A note on this clonotype: The junction departs from germline at one end; a sequencing error may be responsible. The chain is built from TRBV6-2 or TRBV6-3 and TRBJ2-7, with D unclear. The germline CDR1 and CDR2 sequences are MNHEY and SVGEGT. The CDR3 extends over 17 amino acids. CDR3 bases: TGTGCCAGCAGTTACAGGGCAGAGCCCACTCTTTCCTACGAGCAGCACTTC. Amino acid sequence: CASSYRAEPTLSYEQHF.

This clonotype was seen at least ten times. The chain links TRBV7-9 to TRBJ2-3, with 7 bases lining up with TRBD2. CDR3 size: 15 residues. Unmatched junction bases numbered 8, after V lost 7 bases and J lost 1 base. Germline CDR1 SEHNR, CDR2 FQNEAQ (reference sequence). CDR3 amino acids: CASKWGLLRTDTQYF. The CDR3 DNA reads TGTGCCAGCAAATGGGGACTACTCCGCACAGATACGCAGTATTTT.

This clonotype was counted between two and nine times. The rearrangement links TRBV6-5 to TRBJ1-4, with D unresolved. The CDR3 runs to 15 residues. The V gene's germline CDR1 is MNHEY and CDR2 SVGAGI. The V and J ends lost 7 bases and 3 bases respectively, with 15 bases between them. In DNA, the CDR3 is TGTGCCAGCACTCCGAATTTAGGCTCTAATGAAAAACTGTTTTTT. Amino acids: CASTPNLGSNEKLFF.

The chain joins TRBV6-5 to TRBJ1-1, with D hard to call. The CDR3 covers 15 residues. Trimming took off 5 bases at V and 5 bases at J, with 18 bases between the two ends. Looked up from germline, CDR1 is MNHEY and CDR2 is SVGAGI. The CDR3 bases are TGTGCCAGCAGTCGTCACAACCTGGGTCTTACTGAAGCTTTCTTT. This sequence encodes CASSRHNLGLTEAFF.

This clonotype turned up a few times. The chain is built from TRBV30 and TRBJ2-5, with 9 bases matching TRBD1. The CDR3 extends over 14 amino acids. The V gene end was trimmed by 3 bases and the J gene end by 5 bases; junction bases not matched to a gene: 7. Germline-derived CDR1 and CDR2 are GTSNPN and SVGIG (reference sequence). The CDR3 loop reads CAWSTGTGYETQYF. The CDR3 bases are TGTGCCTGGAGCACTGGGACAGGGTACGAGACCCAGTACTTC.

Concerning this clonotype: Possible read error: a much larger clone is one base away. This chain links TRBV7-9 with TRBJ2-5; a weak D match, TRBD1 (6 bases). CDR1 SEHNR and CDR2 FQNEAQ come from the germline V gene (reference sequence). The CDR3 contains 16 residues. For the CDR3, the DNA is TGTGCCAGCAGCTCTGCGAGGGGGTCCCAGCAAGAGAACCAGTACTTC. It translates to CASSSARGSQQENQYF.

This clonotype occurred a few times. The chain uses TRBV12-3 or TRBV12-4 and TRBJ2-2; 7 bases map to TRBD1. This CDR3 comprises 14 residues. The ends lost 5 bases at V and 7 bases at J; junction bases unmatched: 7. CDR3 residues: CASSAQTGHGELFF. The CDR3, as DNA: TGTGCCAGCAGTGCCCAGACAGGGCACGGGGAGCTGTTTTTT.

This chain links TRBV9 with TRBJ1-4; perhaps TRBD1 as D (6 bases). The CDR3 is made up of 15 amino acids. The V end lost 0 bases, the J end lost 2 bases, and 8 bases lay between the germline ends. CDR1 is SGDLS, CDR2 YYNGEE, per germline. The chain's CDR3 is CASSVAGVTNEKLFF. The CDR3 coding sequence is TGTGCCAGCAGCGTAGCAGGGGTTACTAATGAAAAACTGTTTTTT.

Regarding this clonotype: This could be a read error, since a much larger clone is one nucleotide away. This chain connects TRBV2 to TRBJ2-3; D unresolved. This CDR3 contains 16 residues. Trimming took off 0 bases at V and 2 bases at J, with 12 bases between the two ends. Germline CDR1 is SNHLY and CDR2 is FYNNEI. CDR3 in amino acids: CASSEAFTKNTDTQYF. Here the CDR3 DNA reads TGTGCCAGCAGTGAAGCCTTCACGAAAAACACAGATACGCAGTATTTT.

This clonotype was picked up many times. The gene calls are TRBV28 and TRBJ2-3, with 8 nucleotides matching TRBD1. The CDR3 is 14 amino acids. Germline V CDR1 and CDR2: MDHEN, SYDVKM. The junction had 1 base not matched to a gene; V was cut back by 2 bases and J by 3 bases. Written as DNA, the CDR3 is TGTGCCAGCAGTTTACGACAGGGGACAGATACGCAGTATTTT. It is translated as CASSLRQGTDTQYF.

This clonotype came up once. J is TRBJ2-3 and V is TRBV9; tentative D call: TRBD2 (6 bases). CDR1 is SGDLS, CDR2 YYNGEE, per germline. V was trimmed by 1 base and J by 0 bases, leaving 15 bases between them. CDR3 size: 17 residues. The CDR3 region is CASSVSGVAVSTDTQYF. DNA for the CDR3: TGTGCCAGCAGCGTATCGGGCGTAGCGGTTAGCACAGATACGCAGTATTTT. Complete variable domain (other parts from reference TRBV9 and TRBJ2-3): DSGVTQTPKHLITATGQRVTLRCSPRSGDLSVYWYQQSLDQGLQFLIQYYNGEERAKGNILERFSAQQFPDLHSELNLSSLELGDSALYFCASSVSGVAVSTDTQYFGPGTRLTVL.

The CDR3 DNA reads as TGTGCCAGCAGTTTTCAACCGACGACGAACACCGGGGAGCTGTTTTTT. Protein product: CASSFQPTTNTGELFF. The chain recombines TRBV28 with TRBJ2-2; D is unresolved. The V gene lost 3 bases and the J gene lost 0 bases, with 11 bases spanning the gap. The CDR3 contains 16 residues. The V gene's germline CDR1 is MDHEN and CDR2 SYDVKM.

This clonotype has a handful of counts. The chain couples TRBV13 to TRBJ2-1; D perhaps matches TRBD2 (6 bases). Germline CDR1 and CDR2: PRHDT and FYEKMQ (reference sequence). CDR3 size: 17 residues. V was cut by 2 bases and J by 4 bases, with 18 bases left in between. In nucleotides, the CDR3 is TGTGCCAGCAGCTTATCCGGAGGTAGCGGTCCATACAATGAGCAGTTCTTC. Protein: CASSLSGGSGPYNEQFF.

The chain employs TRBV28 and TRBJ2-7; D is uncertain. Germline lookup yields CDR1 MDHEN and CDR2 SYDVKM. Deletions cut 2 bases from V and 2 bases from J, with 10 bases between. The length of the CDR3 is 14 residues. This CDR3 is CASSLISSTYEQYF. CDR3 DNA: TGTGCCAGCAGTTTAATCAGCAGTACCTACGAGCAGTACTTC.

The rearrangement uses TRBV19 and TRBJ2-7; the match to TRBD2 covers 8 bases. V lost 4 bases, J lost 0 bases, and 5 bases stayed unmatched. The V gene's germline CDR1 is LNHDA and CDR2 SQIVND (reference sequence). The CDR3 is made up of 15 amino acids. The CDR3 DNA is TGTGCCAGTAGTAAGGCTAGCGGGCACTCCTACGAGCAGTACTTC. The encoded protein is CASSKASGHSYEQYF.

V and J are TRBV12-3 or TRBV12-4 and TRBJ1-1; D possibly corresponds to TRBD1 (5 bases). Trimming shortened V by 4 bases and J by 1 base, and 16 bases separated the two germline ends. This CDR3 is built from 16 residues. The CDR3 loop reads CASSSRRGRPNTEAFF. The CDR3 region has the DNA TGTGCCAGCAGTTCAAGGCGGGGCAGACCGAACACTGAAGCTTTCTTT.

The rearrangement links TRBV29-1 to TRBJ2-2; 7 bases agree with TRBD1. V shed 7 bases, J shed 6 bases, and the junction held 8 bases outside the gene matches. This CDR3 is built from 13 residues. CDR1 and CDR2 (germline): SQVTM, ANQGSEA. The CDR3 DNA is TGCAGCGGACAGGGTGATACTCCCGGGGAGCTGTTTTTT. It yields the protein CSGQGDTPGELFF.